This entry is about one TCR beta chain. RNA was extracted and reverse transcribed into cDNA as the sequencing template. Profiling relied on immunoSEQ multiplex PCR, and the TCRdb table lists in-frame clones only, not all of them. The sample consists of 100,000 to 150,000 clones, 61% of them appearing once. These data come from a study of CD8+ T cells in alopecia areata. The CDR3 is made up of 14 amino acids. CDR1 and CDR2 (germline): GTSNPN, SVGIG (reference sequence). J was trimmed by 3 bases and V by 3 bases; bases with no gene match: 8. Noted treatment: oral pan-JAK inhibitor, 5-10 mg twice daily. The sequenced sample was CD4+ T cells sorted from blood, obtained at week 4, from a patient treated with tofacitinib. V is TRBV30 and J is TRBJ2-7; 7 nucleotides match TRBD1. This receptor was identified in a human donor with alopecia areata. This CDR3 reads CAWRAPGQIYEQYF. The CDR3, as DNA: TGTGCCTGGAGGGCTCCGGGACAGATCTACGAGCAGTACTTC.